These 19 T cell receptor beta chains were all obtained from the same sample, sequenced in a study of human CD8 memory T cell subsets. TCR beta was sequenced from UMI-tagged 5' RACE libraries. TCRdb reprocessed the 5' RACE reads and stores each CDR3 protein as one record, lacking DNA. The sample includes 17,000 or so distinct CDR3 sequences. Sample: CD8+ stem-like memory T cells (TSCM and TCM) sorted from PBMCs. Subset specified: stem-like memory CD8 T cells (TSTEM), CCR7+ PD-1- TIGIT-. Source of these receptors: a human donor in good health.

This clonotype shows up as medium-sized by frequency. The rearrangement uses TRBV3-1 and TRBJ2-3; the D call of TRBD2 rests on TCRdb alone, since no DNA is present to check it. Germline assignment: CDR1 LGHDT and CDR2 YNNKEL (reference sequence). CDR3 size: 17 residues. The CDR3 region is CASSRGRTSGITDTQYF.

The chain combines TRBV6-5 with TRBJ2-1; no DNA is available, so the TRBD1 call from TCRdb remains unchecked. Germline V gene sequence: CDR1 MNHEY, CDR2 SVGAGI. The CDR3 sequence is 17 residues long. This CDR3 is CASSYIGTGTGLNEQFF.

The chain employs TRBV5-1 and TRBJ2-3. Looked up from germline, CDR1 is SGHRS and CDR2 is YFSETQ. There are 16 residues in the CDR3. The chain's CDR3 is CASSLAVADFTDTQYF.

The V call is TRBV13, the J call TRBJ1-2. The germline gives CDR1 PRHDT, CDR2 FYEKMQ (reference sequence). This CDR3 is built from 15 residues. CDR3 sequence: CASSLGRNPEDGYTF.

By frequency, this clonotype registers medium-sized. The V and J genes are TRBV20-1 and TRBJ2-1. Looked up from germline, CDR1 is DFQATT and CDR2 is SNEGSKA (reference sequence). CDR3 length equals 15 residues. The CDR3 sequence: CSASSDPSSYNEQFF.

This sequence joins TRBV25-1 and TRBJ1-1; TCRdb designates TRBD1, a call that cannot be tested without DNA. CDR1 is MGHDK and CDR2 is SYGVNS in the germline V gene. The CDR3 has 15 amino acids. The CDR3 sequence is CASSPFSTGKVEAFF.

This chain joins TRBV28 and TRBJ1-4; TCRdb returns TRBD1, unconfirmable since there is no DNA. The CDR3 spans 14 residues. Germline V gene sequence: CDR1 MDHEN, CDR2 SYDVKM. This chain's CDR3 is CASSLLDRDEKLFF.

The chain combines TRBV27 with TRBJ2-7; the D call of TRBD1 rests on TCRdb alone, since no DNA is present to check it. The CDR3 is made up of 13 amino acids. Per the germline V gene, CDR1 is MNHEY and CDR2 is SMNVEV (reference sequence). The CDR3 sequence is CASSLDRVNEQYF.

The chain combines TRBV25-1 with TRBJ2-2; TCRdb names TRBD1, which stays unverified in the absence of DNA. The germline V gene has CDR1 MGHDK and CDR2 SYGVNS. The CDR3 is 15 residues long. CDR3 in amino acids: CASSEIGPPPGELFF.

This chain uses TRBV2 with TRBJ2-1. The CDR3 consists of 15 residues. Per germline, CDR1 SNHLY and CDR2 FYNNEI. The CDR3 sequence is CASSPDRSSYNEQFF.

CDR3 amino acids: CATSDLRLTSDTGELFF. The rearrangement joins TRBV24-1 to TRBJ2-2. The germline gives CDR1 KGHDR, CDR2 SFDVKD. CDR3 length equals 17 residues.

V usage is TRBV3-1 and J usage is TRBJ2-5; the TRBD2 assignment by TCRdb is unverifiable without DNA. Per germline, CDR1 LGHDT and CDR2 YNNKEL (reference sequence). This CDR3 has 14 residues. CDR3 in amino acids: CASSPPREGETQYF.

This chain connects TRBV6-5 to TRBJ2-3. The CDR3 has 14 residues. Germline V gives CDR1 MNHEY, CDR2 SVGAGI. The CDR3 loop is CASRYRRSTDTQYF.

By frequency, this clonotype is medium-sized. The rearrangement joins TRBV20-1 to TRBJ2-1; there is no DNA to check the TCRdb D call of TRBD1. This CDR3 spans 16 amino acids. Germline values: CDR1 DFQATT, CDR2 SNEGSKA (reference sequence). CDR3 in amino acids: CSARDLEDTTFDEQFF.

J is TRBJ1-2 and V is TRBV4-2. CDR1 and CDR2 (germline): LGHNA, YNFKEQ. The CDR3 totals 13 residues. The CDR3 loop reads CASSQDTNYGYTF.

The V gene is TRBV7-8, the J gene TRBJ2-7. The CDR3 extends over 13 amino acids. CDR1 is SGHVS, CDR2 FQNEAQ, per germline. The CDR3 spells CASRVANHEEQYF.

By frequency, this clonotype is medium-sized. V gene TRBV7-2 combines with J gene TRBJ1-6; TCRdb lists TRBD1, though no DNA is available to test this call. This CDR3 contains 16 residues. CDR1 and CDR2 from the germline V gene are SGHTA and FQGNSA. This CDR3 reads CASSLERDSYNSPLHF.

This clonotype is labeled medium-sized based on frequency. The V and J genes are TRBV4-3 and TRBJ2-3. CDR3 length equals 14 residues. Germline V CDR1 and CDR2: LGHNA, YSLEER. The CDR3 loop reads CASSQDPRTDTQYF.

The rearrangement joins TRBV7-8 to TRBJ2-3; the D call of TRBD2 rests on TCRdb alone, since no DNA is present to check it. The length of the CDR3 is 14 residues. Germline V lookup: CDR1 SGHVS, CDR2 FQNEAQ. The CDR3 sequence: CASSSAGPTDTQYF. The variable domain in full, completed from reference TRBV7-8 and TRBJ2-3, reads GAGVSQSPRYKVAKRGQDVALRCDPISGHVSLFWYQQALGQGPEFLTYFQNEAQLDKSGLPSDRFFAERPEGSVSTLKIQRTQQEDSAVYLCASSSAGPTDTQYFGPGTRLTVL.